This T cell receptor beta chain was obtained from a study of T cell responses to AZD1222 COVID-19 vaccine. Study-level points and caveats: The study reported that nearly half of spike-specific TCRs target unmutated variant regions.

Regarding this clone: Its antigen remains unknown.

Clones were read by immunoSEQ multiplex PCR, and TCRdb kept only the in-frame ones, dropping some. The table lists approximately 160,000 clones, just over 90% of them singletons, with 1.5% in the top ten. Trimming cost V 0 bases and J 6 bases; bases outside gene matches: 7. CDR3 length: 15 residues. From germline, CDR1 is SGHDT and CDR2 YYEEEE. J is TRBJ1-1 and V is TRBV5-6; 8 bases align to TRBD1. This TCR came from an adult in good health. The specimen comprised peripheral blood, sampled on day 0 of AZD1222 vaccination. CDR3 sequence reads: CASSLDQGAPPEAFF. In DNA, the CDR3 is TGTGCCAGCAGCTTGGATCAGGGGGCCCCACCTGAAGCTTTCTTT.